The clone carrying this TCR beta chain has just one count. This sample is drawn from a study of blood T cell repertoires in COVID-19. Generated by immunoSEQ multiplex PCR, the TCRdb table keeps only in-frame clones and is missing some. Among 250,000 to 300,000 clones listed, around 91% were seen once. Germline CDR1 is SGHVS and CDR2 is FQNEAQ. This CDR3 is 13 amino acids long. Trimming removed 5 bases at V and 4 bases at J, with 12 bases between. The specimen sequenced was peripheral blood. The sequence came from a woman aged 60-75 years with acute or convalescent COVID-19. The chain links TRBV7-8 to TRBJ2-7; D gene ambiguous. CDR3 bases: TGTGCCAGCAGCCCGCCACTTTGGTACGAGCAGTACTTC. It codes for CASSPPLWYEQYF.